These T cell receptor beta chains were read from a single sample in a study of blood T cell repertoires in COVID-19. Generated by immunoSEQ multiplex PCR, the TCRdb table keeps only in-frame clones and is missing some. The sample gives over 200,000 clones, around 75% of which show up once; 4% to 5.5% is in the top ten. The sample consisted of peripheral blood. Every receptor here comes from a human donor in a cohort sampled during active COVID-19. Each CDR3 is given with its conserved first and last residue. The order of the fields is V gene, D gene, CDR3 protein. A D gene is named only where the DNA matches it firmly.

>TRBV28|TRBD2
CASRTSGREYEQYF
>TRBV6-1|NA
CASSESIGARTDTQYF
>TRBV6-5|NA
CASSLLGLGESPLHF
>TRBV20-1|NA
CTRCRYNEQFF
>TRBV15|NA
CATSRDFRERETQYF
>TRBV9|NA
CASSVEHRANYGYTF
>TRBV2|TRBD2
CASRTLAGGPYEQYF
>TRBV28|TRBD1
CASRRDRSNQPQHF
>TRBV2|TRBD1
CASIPLSRGRTEAFF
>TRBV28|TRBD1
CASSLGTGKSYNEQFF
>TRBV11-2|NA
CASSLGATRVVDEQFF
>TRBV9|TRBD2
CASSQGLAAAQETQYF
>TRBV20-1|NA
CSARDGYEQYF
>TRBV18|NA
CASSPDSGQGKAFF
>TRBV28|TRBD1
CASSLPSQGKFSPLHF
>TRBV7-8|TRBD1
CASSFVTGAAEAFF
>TRBV3-1/TRBV3-2|TRBD1
CASSLRDRGTEAFF
>TRBV16|TRBD1
CASSQLGQGNYEQYF
>TRBV7-9|TRBD1
CASRDGTVYNSPLHF
>TRBV7-8|NA
CAHSPLGQRRNGYTF
>TRBV5-1|TRBD2
CASSLALAGQTGELFF
>TRBV19|TRBD1
CASSSRRDRGMENEKLFF
>TRBV4-1|TRBD1
CASSQRTGLDTEAFF
>TRBV24-1|TRBD2
CATSDSSGSSYNEQFF
>TRBV18|NA
CASSTEHRTSSYEQYF
>TRBV7-9|NA
CASSLGGGHEKLFF
>TRBV9|TRBD1
CASSEGTGYQPQHF
>TRBV7-9|TRBD1
CASSRIQGAVAKNIQYF
>TRBV19|TRBD2
CASSADRDGRTSGRGGYEQFF
>TRBV18|NA
CASSPLEYGYTF
>TRBV27|TRBD2
CASSVRTSHGELFF
>TRBV5-1|TRBD1
CASSLGQGARETQYF
>TRBV7-2|NA
CASSPTGSTDTQYF
>TRBV2|NA
CAIDRSEGSGYTF
>TRBV9|TRBD1
CASSDGQGSGYTF
>TRBV13|TRBD1
CASSLAGQGSYEQYF
>TRBV11-2|TRBD2
CASSLPASGTNEQFF
>TRBV5-4|NA
CASSTTGNTEAFF
>TRBV7-2|TRBD1
CASSLRDRANQPQHF
>TRBV2|TRBD1
CASSEIDRAGEQYF
>TRBV29-1|NA
CSVEVTQHTDTQYF
>TRBV10-2|TRBD1
CASSDSGGAKGYTF
>TRBV28|TRBD1
CASSFSPGQGVEQYF
>TRBV27|NA
CASSFGPGQGKNEQYF
>TRBV27|TRBD2
CASSLVLAGGEQYF
>TRBV14|NA
CASSQGGATRVNEQFF
>TRBV24-1|TRBD1
CATSDRTRTGSYGYTF
>TRBV19|NA
CASSVMNGHFEAFF
>TRBV19|NA
CASSIGQNTEAFF